These 13 T cell receptor beta chains were all obtained from the same sample, sequenced in a study of blood T cell repertoires in COVID-19. The table came from immunoSEQ multiplex PCR; TCRdb's copy has only in-frame clones and leaves some out. Here the sample spans about 140,000 clones, 77% being singletons. The source material was peripheral blood. Source of these receptors: a woman in her forties or fifties with active or convalescent COVID-19.

The chain uses TRBV6-5 and TRBJ1-1; 8 nucleotides align to TRBD1. This CDR3 has 14 residues. V shed 6 bases, J shed 5 bases, and the junction held 8 bases outside the gene matches. Per germline, CDR1 MNHEY and CDR2 SVGAGI. As DNA, the CDR3 is TGTGCCAGCAGCCAGGACAGGGATTGGACTGAAGCTTTCTTT. This codes for CASSQDRDWTEAFF.

The chain joins TRBV5-6 to TRBJ2-1; D perhaps matches TRBD2 (7 bases). CDR3 size: 15 residues. The germline CDR1 and CDR2 sequences are SGHDT and YYEEEE. V was cut by 3 bases and J by 8 bases, with 18 bases left in between. CDR3 sequence reads: CASSSSSEGGYEQFF. The CDR3 DNA reads TGTGCCAGCAGCTCTAGTTCTGAGGGGGGGTATGAGCAGTTCTTC.

The chain combines TRBV9 with TRBJ2-5; 8 bases agree with TRBD2. This CDR3 comprises 13 residues. V was pared by 4 bases and J by 5 bases, with 4 bases of the junction left unmatched. The V gene's germline CDR1 is SGDLS and CDR2 YYNGEE. The CDR3 bases are TGTGCCAGCAGCCCGGGGGGGCTGGAGACCCAGTACTTC. This translates into CASSPGGLETQYF.

The rearrangement joins TRBV3-1 (or the pseudogene TRBV3-2) to TRBJ2-7, with a possible D match to TRBD1 (5 bases). The CDR3 has 15 amino acids. CDR1 and CDR2 (germline): LGHDT, YNNKEL (reference sequence). With 4 bases removed from V and 3 bases from J, the gap between germline ends came to 16 bases. DNA of the CDR3: TGTGCCAGCAGCCGCACACAGGACCGTTTCTACGAGCAGTACTTC. Protein sequence: CASSRTQDRFYEQYF.

The rearrangement links TRBV5-5 to TRBJ1-6, with D possibly being TRBD1 (6 bases). The length of the CDR3 is 17 residues. Germline values: CDR1 SGHKS, CDR2 YYEKEE (reference sequence). V lost 1 base, J lost 14 bases, and 25 bases lay in between. The CDR3: CASSLLGPDSPLGTLHF. Written as DNA, the CDR3 is TGTGCCAGCAGCTTGTTAGGCCCGGACAGCCCCCTGGGAACCCTCCACTTT.

This chain uses TRBV6-2 or TRBV6-3 with TRBJ2-4; 8 nucleotides match TRBD1. The CDR3 length is 15 residues. After removal of 5 bases from V and 12 bases from J, the junction contained 15 bases not matched to a gene. The V gene's germline CDR1 is MNHEY and CDR2 SVGEGT. Here the CDR3 reads CASSPFGQGKTHQYF. Written as DNA, the CDR3 is TGTGCCAGCAGTCCATTTGGACAGGGAAAAACCCATCAGTACTTC.

The chain is built from TRBV7-9 and TRBJ2-4, with D tentatively TRBD2 (6 bases). This CDR3 has 16 amino acids. Germline V lookup: CDR1 SEHNR, CDR2 FQNEAQ (reference sequence). Trimming removed 1 base at V and 0 bases at J, with 10 bases between. The CDR3: CASSLGSGGAKNIQYF. The CDR3, as DNA: TGTGCCAGCAGCTTAGGTAGCGGAGGAGCCAAAAACATTCAGTACTTC. Looking up the rest from reference TRBV7-9 and TRBJ2-4 gives the full variable domain: DTGVSQNPRHKITKRGQNVTFRCDPISEHNRLYWYRQTLGQGPEFLTYFQNEAQLEKSRLLSDRFSAERPKGSFSTLEIQRTEQGDSAMYLCASSLGSGGAKNIQYFGAGTRLSVL.

The V call is TRBV11-2, the J call TRBJ1-2; TRBD1 matches at 7 bases. V lost 6 bases, J lost 7 bases, and 8 bases stayed unmatched. This CDR3 region has 13 residues. Germline V gene sequence: CDR1 SGHAT, CDR2 FQNNGV. This chain's CDR3 is CASSYRQGSGYTF. As DNA, the CDR3 is TGTGCCAGCAGTTACAGACAGGGAAGTGGCTACACCTTC. The complete variable domain, with remaining parts taken from reference TRBV11-2 and TRBJ1-2, reads EAGVAQSPRYKIIEKRQSVAFWCNPISGHATLYWYQQILGQGPKLLIQFQNNGVVDDSQLPKDRFSAERLKGVDSTLKIQPAKLEDSAVYLCASSYRQGSGYTFGSGTRLTVV.

This chain connects TRBV6-5 to TRBJ1-3, with TRBD1 matching over 8 bases. Germline assignment: CDR1 MNHEY and CDR2 SVGAGI. V was clipped by 8 bases and J by 9 bases; unmatched bases: 9. The CDR3 extends over 13 amino acids. CDR3 sequence (DNA): TGTGCCAGCTTGGGACAGGTCGGTGGCACCATATATTTT. Protein sequence: CASLGQVGGTIYF.

V gene TRBV10-3 combines with J gene TRBJ2-3; 8 nucleotides agree with TRBD2. Germline trimming cut 8 bases from V and 0 bases from J; bases unmatched to any gene: 10. From germline, CDR1 is ENHRY and CDR2 SYGVKD. The CDR3 loop spans 16 amino acids. CDR3 nucleotides: TGTGCCATCTCCCAGACTAGCGCGGGTAGCACAGATACGCAGTATTTT. Protein sequence: CAISQTSAGSTDTQYF.

This clone was observed a single time. J is TRBJ1-2 and V is TRBV6-6; no clear D. There are 14 residues in the CDR3. Per germline, CDR1 MNHNY and CDR2 SVGAGI (reference sequence). V lost 4 bases, J lost 0 bases, and 9 bases lay in between. As DNA, the CDR3 is TGTGCCAGCAGTTCGCTAGGCCCTAACTATGGCTACACCTTC. Amino acid sequence: CASSSLGPNYGYTF.

V is TRBV19 and J is TRBJ1-1; TRBD1 might be the D (6 bases). Germline CDR1 and CDR2: LNHDA and SQIVND (reference sequence). The CDR3 contains 14 residues. The V gene lost 7 bases and the J gene lost 3 bases, with 15 bases spanning the gap. As DNA, the CDR3 is TGTGCCAGTATCGACAGGTTTGGAGACACTGAAGCTTTCTTT. This codes for CASIDRFGDTEAFF.

CDR3 sequence reads: CASSSTGISEQFF. The CDR3 bases are TGTGCCAGCAGCTCAACAGGGATAAGTGAGCAGTTCTTC. The chain recombines TRBV6-2 or TRBV6-3 with TRBJ2-1; tentative D call: TRBD1 (6 bases). The CDR3 totals 13 residues. Germline V gives CDR1 MNHEY, CDR2 SVGEGT. The V end was cut by 6 bases, the J end by 9 bases, with 15 bases between.